This TCR beta chain was recorded in a study of shared clonotypes between healthy human individuals. Study-wide points: The study generally estimated greater richness for naive than memory subsets.

Naive CD8 cells were CD45RO-negative, positively selected for CCR7, excluding terminally differentiated effector memory CD45RA+ cells. TCRdb's table, derived via immunoSEQ multiplex PCR, lists solely in-frame clones and lacks some. The table includes under 2,000,000 clones, roughly 94% detected once. For this clone: Antigen: not known.

This clonotype was obtained from a man between 18 and 29 years old in good health. Sequenced material: naive CD8+ T cells sorted from blood.

The CDR3 region is CASSPLWGSQETQYF. In nucleotides, the CDR3 is TGTGCCAGCAGCCCCCTATGGGGGTCCCAAGAGACCCAGTACTTC. The chain has TRBV6-6 and TRBJ2-5; perhaps D is TRBD1 or TRBD2 (5 bases each). This CDR3 comprises 15 residues. Germline CDR1 MNHNY, CDR2 SVGAGI (reference sequence). V gave up 6 bases and J gave up 1 base, with 15 bases separating them.